The sequence of this T cell receptor beta chain was determined in a study of beta chain features in type 1 diabetes (dated by TCRdb to 2017 to 2018). With respect to the entire study: Mean age, gender distribution, total cell number and subset yield were not different between patients and healthy donors. Across all samples, roughly 110,000,000 sorted cells were examined, and cell number per subset correlated strongly with RNA yield. The study compared TCRB repertoires of sorted circulating CD4+ T cell subsets between recently diagnosed type 1 diabetes patients and matched healthy donors. Whereas all 28 donors provided naive and central memory subsets, regulatory and stem cell-like memory subsets were isolated from just 8 patients and roughly eight healthy donors.

All of the isolated RNA was reverse transcribed with the High Capacity cDNA Reverse Transcription Kit, so expressed TCRB transcripts were sequenced. Naive, central memory and regulatory T cell samples underwent deep immunoSEQ sequencing, averaging about 3.57 million total reads per sample. Sorted cells were lysed in RLT buffer and RNA was extracted with DNase-treated RNeasy Micro or Mini kits, depending on cell number. To prevent cross-contamination, each cell subset was processed individually, whereas patient and healthy donor samples were processed jointly. Using the immunoSEQ multiplex PCR, TCRB sequences were amplified from cDNA into 87-bp fragments spanning the CDR3 region. Amplicons were sequenced on the Illumina HiSeq platform. In the original analysis: PCR bias was corrected computationally using synthetic template baselines, and reads within Hamming distance 2 were collapsed, with unmergeable singletons discarded. Reads were aligned against IMGT so that V, D and J genes, CDR3 length and insertions or deletions at six rearrangement sites could be assigned. Clonotype counts were normalized to sorted cell number within each subset before computing true diversity and Gini coefficients with the tcR R package. The overlap coefficient, calculated on TCRB nucleotide sequences, was used to quantify repertoire sharing. In its TCRdb copy, this immuneACCESS table keeps in-frame sequences only and misses some clones. Where compared with another copy, unresolved V genes explain less than half of these, and the others have no known cause. D and trimming were read from the DNA, whereas the V and J calls and clone size are those reported in that table. This sample holds roughly 300,000 clones; about 14% were observed only once. Of the sample, 6.7% is held by the ten largest clones.

This clone was seen only a few times. Which antigen it targets is not known. No much larger clonotype is one base removed from it; base qualities were not supplied. Study-level results and caveats: Naive, central memory and regulatory TCRB repertoires appeared to be more similar among patients than among healthy donors. Shorter templates might be favored by PCR, yet because patient and control samples were amplified and corrected together, any such skew would affect both groups equally. Fewer insertions and more nucleotide deletions at VDJ recombination sites were observed in patients with type 1 diabetes, implying thymic rearrangement abnormalities. Type 1 diabetes patients showed a moderate but significant shortening of TCRB CDR3 length in all four CD4+ subsets. Because cDNA was sequenced instead of genomic DNA, highly expressing activated cells could be over-represented, though the groups showed no difference in activation or CD3 levels. Because the HLA sub-analyses included only small numbers of individuals, any influence of HLA type on TCRB rearrangement was left unresolved.

Each donor gave one peripheral blood draw, averaging approximately 0.12 L, which was collected into heparinised tubes. Naive, central memory, regulatory and stem cell-like memory CD4+ T cells were sorted on a BD FACSAria II using a panel including CD45RO, CCR7, CD25, CD127, CD95 and CD27. Purity was above 98% for every sorted population. PBMCs were isolated immediately by Lymphoprep density gradient centrifugation and stained directly without culture. So that batch effects would be minimized, each experiment stained and sorted samples in pairs, pairing one healthy donor with one patient. The germline V gene supplies CDR1 SGHTA and CDR2 FQGNSA. The CDR3 runs 16 residues from the cysteine to the phenylalanine. The CDR3 DNA has 48 bases and is translated from base 1. At the junction V is shortened by 5 bases and J by 2 bases; bases outside the gene matches: 10.

Source material: central memory CD4+ T cells from blood. The receptor chain draws on TRBV7-2 and TRBJ2-7, with 9 bases matching TRBD2. This receptor was obtained from a man in his thirties or forties in good health. The DNA sequence is TGTGCCAGCAGCCCAACAAGCGGGGGGCGGGCCTACGAGCAGTACTTC. Translated, this gives CASSPTSGGRAYEQYF.